The 13 T cell receptor beta chains in this list originate from one sample, sequenced in a study of CXCR3-negative and CXCR3-positive naive CD8 T cells. Findings and caveats of the study: CXCR3-positive naive cells carried more hydrophobic TRB CDR3s than CXCR3-negative naive cells did.

It was by 5' RACE with UMI labels that the TRB cDNA libraries were prepared. From the 5' RACE reads, TCRdb lists one entry per CDR3 protein and no DNA. There are 120,000 to 150,000 distinct CDR3 sequences in the sample, with about 0.3% held by the top ten. These receptors are not linked to any known antigen. What was sequenced was naive CXCR3+ CD8+ T cells from blood. The subset here: CD45RO-CCR7+CD27+CD95- naive CD8+ T cells expressing CXCR3 (TNR3+). Every receptor here comes from a human donor in good health. Some clones in this sample may be carry-over from other donors' samples.

This sequence joins TRBV6-6 and TRBJ2-7; TCRdb's assignment of TRBD1 cannot be checked, as there is no DNA. The CDR3 loop spans 11 amino acids. CDR1 and CDR2 (germline): MNHNY, SVGAGI (reference sequence). CDR3 sequence reads: CASGGSYEQYF.

V and J are TRBV5-1 and TRBJ2-7; TCRdb selects TRBD1, and the lack of DNA leaves this call unchecked. CDR1 is SGHRS, CDR2 YFSETQ, per germline. This CDR3 is built from 14 residues. The CDR3 sequence: CASSGDGTSYEQYF.

V gene TRBV7-7 combines with J gene TRBJ2-3; the D call from TCRdb, TRBD1, cannot be confirmed without DNA. Germline V gene data show CDR1 as SSHAT and CDR2 as FNYEAQ (reference sequence). There are 15 residues in the CDR3. CDR3 residues: CASSLGQFLTDTQYF.

V and J are TRBV20-1 and TRBJ2-1; there is no DNA to check the TCRdb D call of TRBD2. The germline gives CDR1 DFQATT, CDR2 SNEGSKA (reference sequence). The CDR3 covers 17 residues. CDR3 residues: CSARPGTSGSSYNEQFF.

CDR3: CASSLMYESTDTQYF. V gene TRBV28 combines with J gene TRBJ2-3. The CDR3 consists of 15 residues. Germline V gives CDR1 MDHEN, CDR2 SYDVKM.

The V and J genes are TRBV2 and TRBJ2-1; the TRBD1 assignment by TCRdb is unverifiable without DNA. CDR1 and CDR2 (germline): SNHLY, FYNNEI. This CDR3 has 17 amino acids. The CDR3 loop is CASRAGTGGQSRNEQFF.

This chain links TRBV15 with TRBJ2-7; no DNA is available, so the TRBD1 call from TCRdb remains unchecked. The CDR3 is 12 residues long. Germline loops: CDR1 LNHNV, CDR2 YYDKDF (reference sequence). CDR3: CPGAQGVFGQYF. Based on the CDR3 plus reference TRBV15 and TRBJ2-7, the full variable domain is DAMVIQNPRYQVTQFGKPVTLSCSQTLNHNVMYWYQQKSSQAPKLLFHYYDKDFNNEADTPDNFQSRRPNTSFCFLDIRSPGLGDTAMYLCPGAQGVFGQYFGPGTRLTVT.

The J gene is TRBJ2-1, the V gene TRBV5-1; TCRdb indicates TRBD2, and absent DNA this call remains unverified. Germline CDR1 reads SGHRS; CDR2 reads YFSETQ. This CDR3 contains 16 residues. The CDR3 here is CASSLDTSGEGGEQFF. Supplemented by reference TRBV5-1 and TRBJ2-1, the full variable domain reads KAGVTQTPRYLIKTRGQQVTLSCSPISGHRSVSWYQQTPGQGLQFLFEYFSETQRNKGNFPGRFSGRQFSNSRSEMNVSTLELGDSALYLCASSLDTSGEGGEQFFGPGTRLTVL.

The rearrangement joins TRBV6-2 or TRBV6-3 to TRBJ1-1. This CDR3 comprises 14 residues. Germline CDR1 reads MNHEY; CDR2 reads SVGEGT. The CDR3 reads CASSYSGEFTEAFF.

This chain links TRBV2 with TRBJ2-1; TCRdb reports TRBD2, a call that lacks DNA to check it against. This CDR3 spans 13 amino acids. CDR1 SNHLY and CDR2 FYNNEI come from the germline V gene. This chain's CDR3 is CASLGLAGGEQFF.

The chain combines TRBV7-6 with TRBJ2-7; TCRdb's assignment of TRBD1 cannot be checked, as there is no DNA. CDR1 SGHVS and CDR2 FNYEAQ come from the germline V gene. CDR3 length: 16 amino acids. The CDR3 region is CASSPGHQFSSYEQYF.

This chain joins TRBV13 and TRBJ1-1; TCRdb's assignment of TRBD1 cannot be checked, as there is no DNA. The CDR3 length is 15 residues. CDR1 is PRHDT, CDR2 FYEKMQ, per germline (reference sequence). CDR3 residues: CASSSGTGGNTGAFF.

The rearrangement links TRBV4-2 to TRBJ2-1; TCRdb names TRBD2, which stays unverified in the absence of DNA. There are 20 residues in the CDR3. Germline lookup yields CDR1 LGHNA and CDR2 YNFKEQ. The CDR3 protein is CASSQRGRFVAGEKGNEQFF.